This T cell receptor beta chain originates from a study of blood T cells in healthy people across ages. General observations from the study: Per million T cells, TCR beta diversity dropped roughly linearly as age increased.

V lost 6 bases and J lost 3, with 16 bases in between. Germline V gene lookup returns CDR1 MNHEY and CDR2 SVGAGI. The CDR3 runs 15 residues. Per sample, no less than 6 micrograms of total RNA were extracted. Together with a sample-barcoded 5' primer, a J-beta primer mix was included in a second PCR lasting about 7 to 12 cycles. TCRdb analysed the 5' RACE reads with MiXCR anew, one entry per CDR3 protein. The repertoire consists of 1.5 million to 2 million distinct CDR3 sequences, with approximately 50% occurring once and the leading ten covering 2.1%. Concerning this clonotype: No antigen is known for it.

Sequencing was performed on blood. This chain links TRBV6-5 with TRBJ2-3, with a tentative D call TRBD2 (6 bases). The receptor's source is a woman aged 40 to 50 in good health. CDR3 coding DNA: TGTGCCAGCAGGCCTTCAGGGAGGAGTACAGATACGCAGTATTTT. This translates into CASRPSGRSTDTQYF.